This T cell receptor (beta chain) was obtained from a study of PD-L1 blockade in urothelial cancer. Study details: The study started patients on atezolizumab at some point between 2013 and 2014, giving 1,200 mg intravenously every 3 weeks. Blood was subjected to analysis at 3 weeks (second dose) and 6 weeks following treatment start.

The repertoire was sequenced with immunoSEQ multiplex PCR; TCRdb's copy has only in-frame clones and lacks some. This table holds some 67,000 clones, approximately 88% found once. Broader study findings: Patients with below-median pretreatment blood clonality survived longer.

V was trimmed by 4 bases and J by 2 bases, leaving 8 bases between them. Germline V gene lookup returns CDR1 MGHRA and CDR2 YSYEKL. The CDR3 extends over 13 amino acids. On this clone itself: What it recognizes is unknown.

The material was PBMCs, obtained around atezolizumab (anti-PD-L1) treatment. The rearrangement links TRBV4-1 to TRBJ1-2; D remains unclear. The sequence was obtained from a man aged 60 to 75 with urothelial cancer. The CDR3 DNA is TGCGCCAGCAGCCTCGGGAGGAACTATGGCTACACCTTC. Translation gives CASSLGRNYGYTF.